The clone carrying this TCR beta chain occurred a few times. Its antigen is currently unknown. Every sample gave at least 5.5 micrograms of total RNA when it was extracted. Then a second PCR, running about 7 to 11 cycles, was carried out with a sample-barcoded 5' primer and a J-beta primer mix. TCRdb re-called the 5' RACE reads with MiXCR, one entry per CDR3 protein. The sample consists of 1.5 million to 2 million distinct CDR3 sequences, roughly 32% of them appearing once. The sample originates from a study of blood T cells in healthy people across ages. General observations from the study: As naive T cell percentage varied, TCR beta diversity correlated strongly with it. Per-million-T-cell TCR beta diversity fell roughly linearly with age.

Trimming removed 2 bases at V and 1 base at J, with 11 bases between. Germline CDR1 reads SGHAT; CDR2 reads FQNNGV. The CDR3 totals 15 residues. Sequenced: blood. The sequence was obtained from a woman in her twenties or thirties in good health. V is TRBV11-2 and J is TRBJ1-1, with D possibly being TRBD1 (6 bases). The CDR3 sequence: CASSLFPGANTEAFF. CDR3 coding DNA: TGTGCCAGCAGCTTATTTCCGGGGGCGAACACTGAAGCTTTCTTT.